This TCR beta chain was sequenced during a study of glioma-infiltrating T cells after dendritic cell vaccination. On the study more broadly: Monocyte-derived dendritic cells, cultured approximately seven days with IL-4 and GM-CSF, were pulsed with autologous tumor lysate.

Described time point: after dendritic cell vaccination, including at tumor progression/relapse. J was trimmed by 4 bases and V by 6 bases; bases with no gene match: 14. The CDR3 extends over 16 amino acids. Germline lookup yields CDR1 MDHEN and CDR2 SYDVKM. Sequencing used immunoSEQ multiplex PCR; TCRdb keeps in-frame clones, though not all of them. The sample has roughly 85,000 clones, around 84% seen once. Sequenced material: blood, taken after dendritic cell vaccination. The chain is built from TRBV28 and TRBJ2-5, with 7 bases lining up with TRBD1. The receptor's source is a human donor with glioblastoma. CDR3: CASRSPEQGWRETQYF. The CDR3 DNA is TGTGCCAGCAGGTCGCCGGAACAGGGGTGGCGAGAGACCCAGTACTTC.